This T cell receptor (beta chain) was captured by sequencing in a study of T cell responses to AZD1222 COVID-19 vaccine. TCRdb keeps only in-frame clones here, not all; method: immunoSEQ multiplex PCR. The data hold about 180,000 clones, with around 88% observed a single time. Study outcomes and limitations: Nearly half of the spike-specific TCRs reportedly recognize variant regions that carry no mutations. Among the donors, most were white British and more were female, and clonal diversity was possibly underestimated.

With regard to this clone: Its specificity is not known.

The CDR3 loop spans 15 amino acids. Trimming removed 9 bases from V and 0 bases from J, with 17 bases in between. CDR1 is WNHNN and CDR2 is SYGVQD in the germline V gene (reference sequence). The specimen was peripheral blood, collected on day 0 of AZD1222 vaccination. The chain carries TRBV10-1 and TRBJ1-2; D is unclear. This clonotype originated in an adult in good health. DNA of the CDR3: TGCGCCAGGGGTCCTAGGTGTGCCGCTAACTATGGCTACACCTTC. Encoded protein: CARGPRCAANYGYTF.